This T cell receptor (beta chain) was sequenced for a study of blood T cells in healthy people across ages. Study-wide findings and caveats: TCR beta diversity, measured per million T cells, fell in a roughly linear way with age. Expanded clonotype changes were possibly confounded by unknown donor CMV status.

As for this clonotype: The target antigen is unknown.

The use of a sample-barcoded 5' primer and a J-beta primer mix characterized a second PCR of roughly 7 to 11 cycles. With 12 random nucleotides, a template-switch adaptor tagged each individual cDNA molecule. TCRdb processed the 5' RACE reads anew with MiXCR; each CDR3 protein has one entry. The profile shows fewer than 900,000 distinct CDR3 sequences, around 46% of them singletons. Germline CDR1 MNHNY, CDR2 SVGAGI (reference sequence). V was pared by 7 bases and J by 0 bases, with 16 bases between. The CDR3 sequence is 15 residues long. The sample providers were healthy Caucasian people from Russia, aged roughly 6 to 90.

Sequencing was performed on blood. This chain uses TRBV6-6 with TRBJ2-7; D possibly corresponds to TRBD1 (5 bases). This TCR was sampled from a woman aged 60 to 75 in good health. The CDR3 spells CASTDPGFGSYEQYF. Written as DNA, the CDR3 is TGTGCCAGCACAGACCCAGGGTTCGGCTCCTACGAGCAGTACTTC.